Following are 21 T cell receptor beta chains from one sample sequenced in a study of OX40 agonist ivuxolimab in advanced cancers. Clones were sequenced by immunoSEQ multiplex PCR, and TCRdb holds only the in-frame ones, with some missing. The table records more than 35,000 clones, around 77% of them present only once. The material was CD4+ or CD8+ T cells sorted from blood, obtained in a trial of the OX40 agonist ivuxolimab. Every receptor here comes from an adult with an advanced solid tumor such as melanoma, head and neck, liver or kidney cancer.

The CDR3 DNA follows: TGTGCCAGCAGCCTTGATTGGCGGGGGGTCTACGAGCAGTACTTC. It specifies CASSLDWRGVYEQYF. This sequence joins TRBV9 and TRBJ2-7; the match to TRBD2 covers 8 bases. V lost 4 bases to trimming and J lost 3 bases; unmatched junction nucleotides: 9. The CDR3 covers 15 residues. CDR1 and CDR2 from the germline V gene are SGDLS and YYNGEE.

This chain uses TRBV6-1 with TRBJ1-2; D may be TRBD1 (5 bases). Germline assignment: CDR1 MNHNS and CDR2 SASEGT. Trimming removed 2 bases from V and 4 bases from J, with 17 bases in between. There are 16 residues in the CDR3. The CDR3 sequence: CASSEMGIAGRYGYTF. CDR3 sequence (DNA): TGTGCCAGCAGTGAAATGGGAATAGCGGGACGCTATGGCTACACCTTC.

This chain uses TRBV28 with TRBJ1-1, with D maybe TRBD1 (5 bases). CDR3 size: 16 residues. Trimming pared 3 bases from V and 1 base from J, leaving 15 bases between. Germline CDR1 reads MDHEN; CDR2 reads SYDVKM. CDR3 DNA: TGTGCCAGCAGTTTGTGGGCAGGGCCGGGGAACACTGAAGCTTTCTTT. It specifies CASSLWAGPGNTEAFF.

V is TRBV2 and J is TRBJ1-3, with TRBD1 matching over 9 bases. J lost 2 bases, V lost 6 bases, and 5 bases had no gene match. The V gene's germline CDR1 is SNHLY and CDR2 FYNNEI. CDR3 size: 15 residues. The CDR3 sequence: CASRAGTGTGNTIYF. Written as DNA, the CDR3 is TGTGCCAGCAGGGCCGGGACAGGGACTGGAAACACCATATATTTT.

The gene calls are TRBV9 and TRBJ2-7; D is perhaps TRBD2 (5 bases). The length of the CDR3 is 14 residues. Germline lookup yields CDR1 SGDLS and CDR2 YYNGEE. Trimming shortened V by 4 bases and J by 0 bases, and 11 bases separated the two germline ends. The CDR3 sequence: CASSLGISSYEQYF. The CDR3 coding sequence is TGTGCCAGCAGCCTCGGGATAAGCTCCTACGAGCAGTACTTC.

The V call is TRBV5-5, the J call TRBJ2-7; D may be TRBD1 or TRBD2 (5 bases each). Germline CDR1 SGHKS, CDR2 YYEKEE (reference sequence). This CDR3 has 14 amino acids. Deletions cut 5 bases from V and 3 bases from J, with 15 bases between. The CDR3 coding sequence is TGTGCCAGCAGGGTCCGGGACGGATACTACGAGCAGTACTTC. Translation gives CASRVRDGYYEQYF.

The chain has TRBV10-3 and TRBJ1-2; D gene unclear. The CDR3 runs 13 residues. From germline, CDR1 is ENHRY and CDR2 SYGVKD. V was pared by 7 bases and J by 3 bases, with 12 bases between. Here the CDR3 reads CAINKPGYYGYTF. The CDR3 DNA reads TGTGCCATCAACAAGCCAGGATACTATGGCTACACCTTC.

This clone is a singleton in its sample. CDR3 DNA sequence: TGCGCCAGCAGCCAAGACACCTATCAGGGAGGCTATGGCTACACCTTC. Translation: CASSQDTYQGGYGYTF. The chain carries TRBV4-3 and TRBJ1-2; the D gene is possibly TRBD1 (5 bases). The CDR3 runs 16 residues. CDR1 is LGHNA, CDR2 YSLEER, per germline. The germline V and J ends were trimmed by 0 bases and 4 bases, with 15 bases remaining between them.

The chain uses TRBV7-2 and TRBJ2-7, with D tentatively TRBD1 (5 bases). V was shortened by 5 bases and J by 6 bases, with 20 bases between the two germline ends. The CDR3 spans 15 residues. Germline CDR1 and CDR2: SGHTA and FQGNSA. The CDR3, as DNA: TGTGCCAGCAGCGGAACATCACAGGACCTACGCGAGCAGTACTTC. Translated, it gives CASSGTSQDLREQYF.

This chain links TRBV13 with TRBJ1-2, with TRBD1 identical over 7 bases. Germline CDR1 and CDR2: PRHDT and FYEKMQ (reference sequence). The CDR3 is 14 amino acids. V trimming: 3 bases; J trimming: 8 bases; junction bases outside the gene matches: 9. CDR3 sequence: CASSFPDRARGYTF. The CDR3, as DNA: TGTGCCAGCAGCTTCCCCGACAGGGCACGAGGCTACACCTTC.

The chain links TRBV6-5 to TRBJ1-5; no reliable D call. Trimming stripped 0 bases from V and 3 bases from J, with 3 bases between. The CDR3 is 13 amino acids. CDR1 is MNHEY, CDR2 SVGAGI, per germline. The CDR3 DNA reads TGTGCCAGCAGTTACTCGTCCAATCAGCCCCAGCATTTT. Translating it yields CASSYSSNQPQHF.

The chain joins TRBV6-6 to TRBJ1-6; D unresolved. The ends were cut back, 6 bases at V and 6 bases at J, with 9 bases in the middle. Germline loops: CDR1 MNHNY, CDR2 SVGAGI (reference sequence). CDR3 length: 13 residues. CDR3 sequence reads: CASRGGINSPLHF. The CDR3 coding sequence is TGTGCCAGCAGAGGCGGAATTAATTCACCCCTCCACTTT.

The chain recombines TRBV7-9 with TRBJ1-3; no reliable D call. Between the trimmed V and J ends, which lost 5 bases and 4 bases, there was a span of 18 bases. Looked up from germline, CDR1 is SEHNR and CDR2 is FQNEAQ (reference sequence). The CDR3 loop spans 16 amino acids. Here the CDR3 DNA reads TGTGCCAGCAGCCCGCCCACACAAGGGCCCGGAAACACCATATATTTT. As protein: CASSPPTQGPGNTIYF.

The chain carries TRBV28 and TRBJ2-5; D call uncertain. The J call is uncertain, as TRBJ2-7 better fits the DNA end. The germline V gene has CDR1 MDHEN and CDR2 SYDVKM. This CDR3 comprises 12 residues. The CDR3 loop is CASSPTEYEQYF. DNA of the CDR3: TGTGCCAGCAGCCCGACGGAGTACGAGCAGTACTTC.

By share, this clone ranks as medium-sized. The rearrangement links TRBV7-9 to TRBJ1-4; TRBD1 is a possible D gene (5 bases). The CDR3 extends over 15 amino acids. V was pared by 6 bases and J by 5 bases, with 16 bases between. Germline V CDR1 and CDR2: SEHNR, FQNEAQ (reference sequence). This CDR3 reads CASREPVSGNEKLFF. The CDR3 bases are TGTGCCAGCAGGGAACCGGTGTCAGGGAATGAAAAACTGTTTTTT. Together with reference TRBV7-9 and TRBJ1-4, the CDR3 gives the full variable domain: DTGVSQNPRHKITKRGQNVTFRCDPISEHNRLYWYRQTLGQGPEFLTYFQNEAQLEKSRLLSDRFSAERPKGSFSTLEIQRTEQGDSAMYLCASREPVSGNEKLFFGSGTQLSVL.

The genes are TRBV9 and TRBJ2-3; TRBD1 matches 12 bases. V was clipped by 0 bases and J by 5 bases; unmatched bases: 7. This CDR3 spans 17 amino acids. CDR1 and CDR2 from the germline V gene are SGDLS and YYNGEE. The CDR3 DNA reads TGTGCCAGCAGCGTAGCTTTGGGGACAGGGGGCCAAGATACGCAGTATTTT. Its protein product is CASSVALGTGGQDTQYF.

J is TRBJ2-2 and V is TRBV27; TRBD1 matches at 8 bases. The germline V gene has CDR1 MNHEY and CDR2 SMNVEV (reference sequence). The CDR3 consists of 15 residues. V lost 3 bases to trimming and J lost 4 bases; unmatched junction nucleotides: 4. CDR3 DNA sequence: TGTGCCAGCAGTTTTGGGCAGGGGGCCACCGGGGAGCTGTTTTTT. Protein: CASSFGQGATGELFF.

The chain is built from TRBV7-3 and TRBJ2-7; D tentatively fits TRBD1 or TRBD2 (6 bases each). The CDR3 is 15 residues long. From germline, CDR1 is SGHTA and CDR2 FQGTGA. V was pared by 1 base and J by 7 bases, with 17 bases between. The CDR3 coding sequence is TGTGCCAGCAGCTTAAACGGAGATACAGGGAGGGAGCAGTACTTC. Translating it yields CASSLNGDTGREQYF.

The V call is TRBV10-3, the J call TRBJ2-1; 8 positions match TRBD2. The V gene's germline CDR1 is ENHRY and CDR2 SYGVKD. The length of the CDR3 is 16 residues. Trimming at V came to 0 bases and at J to 8 bases, leaving 9 bases not matched to a gene. The CDR3 nucleotides read TGTGCCATCAGTGAGTCGACGGGGGGGGCCTCGGATGAGCAGTTCTTC. This codes for CAISESTGGASDEQFF.

This clone was seen just once. J is TRBJ2-3 and V is TRBV12-5; TRBD2 matches at 10 bases. V was clipped by 1 base and J by 4 bases; unmatched bases: 5. The CDR3 runs 16 residues. CDR1 is LGHNT, CDR2 FRNRAP, per germline. The CDR3 protein is CASGLALAGVSDTQYF. The CDR3 DNA reads TGTGCTAGTGGTTTGGCCCTAGCGGGAGTGTCAGATACGCAGTATTTT. Based on the CDR3 plus reference TRBV12-5 and TRBJ2-3, the full variable domain is DARVTQTPRHKVTEMGQEVTMRCQPILGHNTVFWYRQTMMQGLELLAYFRNRAPLDDSGMPKDRFSAEMPDATLATLKIQPSEPRDSAVYFCASGLALAGVSDTQYFGPGTRLTVL.

V and J are TRBV6-5 and TRBJ2-1; TRBD2 matches 7 bases. Germline V gives CDR1 MNHEY, CDR2 SVGAGI. The CDR3 length is 16 residues. J gave up 3 bases and V 0 bases, and 5 bases lay outside the gene matches. The CDR3 loop reads CASSYSGLADYNEQFF. Written as DNA, the CDR3 is TGTGCCAGCAGTTACTCAGGGCTAGCGGACTACAATGAGCAGTTCTTC.